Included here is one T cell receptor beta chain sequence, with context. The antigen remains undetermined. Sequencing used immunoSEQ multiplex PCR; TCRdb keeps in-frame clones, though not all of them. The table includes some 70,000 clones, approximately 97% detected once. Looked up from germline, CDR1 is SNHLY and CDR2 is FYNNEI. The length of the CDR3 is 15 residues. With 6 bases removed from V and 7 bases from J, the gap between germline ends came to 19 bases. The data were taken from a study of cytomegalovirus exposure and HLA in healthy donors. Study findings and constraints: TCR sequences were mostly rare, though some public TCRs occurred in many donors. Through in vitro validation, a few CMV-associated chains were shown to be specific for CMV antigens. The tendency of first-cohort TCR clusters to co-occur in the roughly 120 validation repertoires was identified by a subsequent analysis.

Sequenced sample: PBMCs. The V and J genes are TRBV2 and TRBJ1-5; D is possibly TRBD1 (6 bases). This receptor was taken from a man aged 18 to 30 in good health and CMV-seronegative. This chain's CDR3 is CASSPRGQRGQPQHF. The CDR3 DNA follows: TGTGCCAGCAGCCCTAGGGGACAACGAGGACAGCCCCAGCATTTT.